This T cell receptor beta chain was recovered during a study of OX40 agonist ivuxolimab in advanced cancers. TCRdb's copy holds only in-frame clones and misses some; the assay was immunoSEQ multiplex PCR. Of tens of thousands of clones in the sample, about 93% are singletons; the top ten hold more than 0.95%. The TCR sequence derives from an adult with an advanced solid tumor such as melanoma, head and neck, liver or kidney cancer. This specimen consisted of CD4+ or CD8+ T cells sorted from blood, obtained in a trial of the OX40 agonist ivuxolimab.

The CDR3 spells CASSQDKGGYTF. The DNA of the CDR3 is TGCGCCAGCAGCCAAGATAAGGGGGGTTACACCTTC. The chain is built from TRBV4-1 and TRBJ1-2; D perhaps matches TRBD1 (6 bases). Trimming stripped 0 bases from V and 11 bases from J, with 10 bases between. This CDR3 region has 12 residues. CDR1 and CDR2 (germline): MGHRA, YSYEKL.